The 16 T cell receptor beta chains given below trace back to one sample, sequenced in a study of T-cell reconstitution after alpha-beta-depleted transplantation in children. This sample's TCRbeta library carried unique molecular identifier barcodes. From the PCR reads, TCRdb called clonotypes with MiXCR, one entry per CDR3 protein. The sample records around 700,000 distinct CDR3 sequences, around 12% being singletons. Sequencing used PBMCs, obtained before TCRalphabeta/CD19-depleted stem cell transplant. The receptors were gathered from a girl aged 2 to 9 with congenital amegakaryocytic thrombocytopenia, due to receive a stem cell transplant.

This clonotype was seen at least ten times. The V call is TRBV20-1, the J call TRBJ2-3; D not certain. The CDR3 loop spans 11 amino acids. Deletions cut 3 bases from V and 7 bases from J, with 8 bases between. Germline values: CDR1 DFQATT, CDR2 SNEGSKA (reference sequence). CDR3 DNA sequence: TGCAGTGCTAGCAAGGCAAATACGCAGTATTTT. Translated, it gives CSASKANTQYF.

This clonotype was seen a handful of times. V usage is TRBV5-1 and J usage is TRBJ2-7; D is uncertain. The CDR3 has 15 amino acids. V was pared by 4 bases and J by 0 bases, with 14 bases between. CDR1 is SGHRS and CDR2 is YFSETQ in the germline V gene. CDR3 DNA sequence: TGCGCCAGCAGCACGAACCGGGCCACCTCCTACGAGCAGTACTTC. Translation: CASSTNRATSYEQYF. Based on the CDR3 plus reference TRBV5-1 and TRBJ2-7, the full variable domain is KAGVTQTPRYLIKTRGQQVTLSCSPISGHRSVSWYQQTPGQGLQFLFEYFSETQRNKGNFPGRFSGRQFSNSRSEMNVSTLELGDSALYLCASSTNRATSYEQYFGPGTRLTVT.

The gene calls are TRBV5-1 and TRBJ2-7, with D uncertain. CDR3 length: 14 residues. Germline V gene data show CDR1 as SGHRS and CDR2 as YFSETQ. With 1 base removed from V and 2 bases from J, the gap between germline ends came to 10 bases. Written as DNA, the CDR3 is TGCGCCAGCAGCTTGCAGGCCCGGACCTACGAGCAGTACTTC. Protein sequence: CASSLQARTYEQYF.

This clonotype was observed a few times. The CDR3 nucleotides are TGTGCCAGCAGTTCTCAGGGATGGGGGGTGCAAGGCTACACCTTC. This translates into CASSSQGWGVQGYTF. The rearrangement joins TRBV27 to TRBJ1-2, with D perhaps TRBD1 (5 bases). This CDR3 has 15 residues. V was cut by 4 bases and J by 8 bases, with 20 bases left in between. CDR1 and CDR2 (germline): MNHEY, SMNVEV (reference sequence).

In this sample, this clonotype turned up many times. The chain links TRBV10-3 to TRBJ2-7; D remains unclear. V was shortened by 5 bases and J by 5 bases, with 10 bases between the two germline ends. This CDR3 region has 12 residues. Germline values: CDR1 ENHRY, CDR2 SYGVKD. The CDR3 DNA follows: TGTGCCATCAGTTATAGTCAAGACGAGCAGTACTTC. Its translation is CAISYSQDEQYF.

This clonotype has more than one count but fewer than ten. V gene TRBV15 combines with J gene TRBJ2-3; 7 nucleotides agree with TRBD2. After removal of 1 base from V and 6 bases from J, the junction contained 4 bases not matched to a gene. The CDR3 has 14 amino acids. Germline CDR1 and CDR2: LNHNV and YYDKDF (reference sequence). The CDR3 loop is CATSRGDGRDTQYF. The CDR3 DNA reads as TGTGCCACCAGCAGAGGAGACGGGAGGGATACGCAGTATTTT.

This clonotype has just a few counts. The chain employs TRBV20-1 and TRBJ2-7; 10 positions match TRBD1. V lost 1 base, J lost 1 base, and 7 bases stayed unmatched. The CDR3 has 16 residues. Germline CDR1 DFQATT, CDR2 SNEGSKA (reference sequence). The CDR3 nucleotides read TGCAGTGCTAGAGTAGGGGACAGGGGTTGGTCCTACGAGCAGTACTTC. This translates into CSARVGDRGWSYEQYF.

The sample holds many counts of this clonotype. The V call is TRBV6-5, the J call TRBJ2-1; D gene unclear. The CDR3 totals 13 residues. Per germline, CDR1 MNHEY and CDR2 SVGAGI. The V gene lost 0 bases and the J gene lost 7 bases, with 7 bases spanning the gap. DNA of the CDR3: TGTGCCAGCAGTTACTCGGTGGGAAATGAGCAGTTCTTC. This codes for CASSYSVGNEQFF.

This clonotype was counted at least ten times. V and J are TRBV7-9 and TRBJ2-7; D is unresolved. V dropped 5 bases and J dropped 7 bases, with 9 bases sitting between them. CDR3 length: 11 residues. CDR1 SEHNR and CDR2 FQNEAQ come from the germline V gene (reference sequence). The CDR3 reads CASSVRVEQYF. DNA for the CDR3: TGTGCCAGCAGCGTTAGGGTGGAGCAGTACTTC.

V is TRBV28 and J is TRBJ2-7; D call uncertain. Germline V CDR1 and CDR2: MDHEN, SYDVKM. CDR3 length: 14 amino acids. V was pared by 5 bases and J by 4 bases, with 15 bases between. The CDR3, as DNA: TGTGCCAGCAGTGAATTCAAGGGTTTTTACGAGCAGTACTTC. Translating it yields CASSEFKGFYEQYF.

This clonotype came up once. The chain combines TRBV12-3 or TRBV12-4 with TRBJ1-4; D is possibly TRBD1 (6 bases). The germline V and J ends were trimmed by 11 bases and 0 bases, with 28 bases remaining between them. CDR3 length equals 19 residues. Here the CDR3 reads CACCLQYYGGGPTNEKLFF. The CDR3 DNA reads TGTGCCTGCTGTTTACAATACTATGGGGGGGGGCCAACTAATGAAAAACTGTTTTTT.

CDR3 residues: CASSLNWGGDTEAFF. DNA of the CDR3: TGCGCCAGCAGCTTGAATTGGGGGGGGGACACTGAAGCTTTCTTT. This rearrangement joins TRBV5-1 to TRBJ1-1; D may be TRBD1 (5 bases). The CDR3 has 15 residues. CDR1 is SGHRS and CDR2 is YFSETQ in the germline V gene. V gave up 1 base and J gave up 3 bases, with 13 bases separating them. Full variable domain (rest looked up from reference TRBV5-1 and TRBJ1-1): KAGVTQTPRYLIKTRGQQVTLSCSPISGHRSVSWYQQTPGQGLQFLFEYFSETQRNKGNFPGRFSGRQFSNSRSEMNVSTLELGDSALYLCASSLNWGGDTEAFFGQGTRLTVV.

This clonotype appeared many times. The chain has TRBV28 and TRBJ1-1, with D perhaps TRBD1 (6 bases). This CDR3 region has 12 residues. V dropped 6 bases and J dropped 4 bases, with 9 bases sitting between them. The V gene's germline CDR1 is MDHEN and CDR2 SYDVKM. The CDR3 loop reads CASRQGRTEAFF. The CDR3 DNA reads as TGTGCCAGCAGGCAGGGGCGCACTGAAGCTTTCTTT.

This clonotype was found many times. The V call is TRBV20-1, the J call TRBJ2-7; no reliable D call. Germline V lookup: CDR1 DFQATT, CDR2 SNEGSKA (reference sequence). The CDR3 runs to 12 residues. Trimming removed 6 bases at V and 0 bases at J, with 9 bases between. Here the CDR3 reads CSASDGSYEQYF. In nucleotides, the CDR3 is TGCAGTGCCTCGGACGGCTCCTACGAGCAGTACTTC.

This clonotype was picked up many times. This chain links TRBV20-1 with TRBJ2-1, with TRBD2 matching 7 bases. The V and J ends lost 4 bases and 3 bases, in that order; junction bases with no gene match: 6. Germline CDR1 and CDR2: DFQATT and SNEGSKA (reference sequence). The CDR3 consists of 14 residues. This chain's CDR3 is CSATAGELYNEQFF. CDR3 DNA sequence: TGCAGTGCTACCGCGGGAGAGCTCTACAATGAGCAGTTCTTC.

CDR3 region: CSARIGLAGGDNEQFF. CDR3 coding DNA: TGCAGTGCTAGGATAGGACTAGCGGGAGGAGACAATGAGCAGTTCTTC. The rearrangement uses TRBV20-1 and TRBJ2-1; TRBD2 matches at 14 bases. The CDR3 runs 16 residues. Unmatched junction bases numbered 6, after V lost 3 bases and J lost 5 bases. Germline CDR1 reads DFQATT; CDR2 reads SNEGSKA (reference sequence).